One and the same sample provided the 15 T cell receptor beta chains below, sequenced in a study of T-cell reconstitution after alpha-beta-depleted transplantation in children. Study-wide findings and caveats: The main origin of T-cell counts and diversity one year after transplant was newly produced T cells.

A library of TCRbeta sequences, prepared with unique molecular identifiers, was generated. From the PCR reads, TCRdb called clonotypes with MiXCR, one entry per CDR3 protein. The sample gives about 300,000 distinct CDR3 sequences, roughly 7.8% of which show up once; over 7.5% is in the top ten. No antigen has been assigned to these receptors. The input for sequencing was peripheral blood, taken 360 days after TCRalphabeta/CD19-depleted stem cell transplant. The receptors come from a female patient aged 2-9 years who had a stem cell transplant for Fanconi anemia, so the T cells may come from the graft donor.

This clonotype was seen ten or more times. This sequence joins TRBV6-1 and TRBJ2-5; 14 bases are a match to TRBD2. The CDR3 loop spans 15 amino acids. The V segment lost 5 bases and the J segment 7 bases; nucleotides outside the gene matches: 6. Germline V gene sequence: CDR1 MNHNS, CDR2 SASEGT. CDR3 region: CASSLGLAGAVTQYF. As DNA, the CDR3 is TGTGCCAGCAGTCTGGGACTAGCGGGAGCTGTGACCCAGTACTTC.

This clonotype was counted at least ten times. The V call is TRBV5-6, the J call TRBJ2-1; D uncertain. This CDR3 is 12 amino acids long. The germline CDR1 and CDR2 sequences are SGHDT and YYEEEE. The V end lost 0 bases, the J end lost 5 bases, and 3 bases lay between the germline ends. CDR3 coding DNA: TGTGCCAGCAGCTTGGCGAACAATGAGCAGTTCTTC. This gives the protein CASSLANNEQFF.

This chain links TRBV7-2 with TRBJ1-3; possible D gene TRBD1, 6 bases. The CDR3 spans 14 residues. Germline CDR1 is SGHTA and CDR2 is FQGNSA. Trimming took 2 bases from V and 2 from J, leaving 7 bases between them. In DNA, the CDR3 is TGTGCCAGCAGCTTACCAGGGGCTGGAAACACCATATATTTT. The encoded protein is CASSLPGAGNTIYF.

This clonotype was detected many times. The chain employs TRBV28 and TRBJ2-3; 13 nucleotides line up with TRBD2. Germline CDR1 and CDR2: MDHEN and SYDVKM. The CDR3 is made up of 17 amino acids. The trim removed 6 bases at V and 5 bases at J, leaving 11 bases unmatched. The CDR3 is CASRPSTSGRVLDTQYF. The DNA for the CDR3 is TGTGCCAGCAGACCCTCAACTAGCGGGAGGGTTTTAGATACGCAGTATTTT.

This clonotype was seen many times. DNA for the CDR3: TGTGCCAGCAGCCATTCAACGGGGACAGGGGACACTGAAGCTTTCTTT. Its translation: CASSHSTGTGDTEAFF. V usage is TRBV4-2 and J usage is TRBJ1-1; 10 nucleotides match TRBD1. The CDR3 totals 16 residues. CDR1 LGHNA and CDR2 YNFKEQ come from the germline V gene. J lost 3 bases, V lost 3 bases, and 7 bases had no gene match.

There are many counts of this clonotype. This chain uses TRBV7-2 with TRBJ1-5; D is perhaps TRBD1 (5 bases). CDR1 SGHTA and CDR2 FQGNSA come from the germline V gene. V was shortened by 1 base and J by 7 bases, with 14 bases between the two germline ends. CDR3 length equals 15 residues. The CDR3 region has the DNA TGTGCCAGCAGCTTAGATTCAGGGCATGTGCAGCCCCAGCATTTT. Its translation is CASSLDSGHVQPQHF.

Only a few counts were recorded for this clonotype. The chain links TRBV5-1 to TRBJ1-1; maybe TRBD1 (5 bases). Trimming stripped 2 bases from V and 6 bases from J, with 14 bases between. The CDR3 is 14 amino acids. In germline, CDR1 is SGHRS, CDR2 YFSETQ. The CDR3 sequence: CASSFGGVDAEAFF. The CDR3 DNA follows: TGCGCCAGCAGCTTTGGGGGGGTGGACGCTGAAGCTTTCTTT.

Ten or more counts support this clonotype. The V gene is TRBV7-9, the J gene TRBJ2-7; no firm D call. This CDR3 comprises 15 residues. In germline, CDR1 is SEHNR, CDR2 FQNEAQ (reference sequence). Trimming removed 5 bases from V and 2 bases from J, with 16 bases in between. The CDR3 loop is CASSLGGRITYEQYF. The CDR3 region has the DNA TGTGCCAGCAGCCTCGGCGGCAGGATCACCTACGAGCAGTACTTC.

This clonotype appeared many times. The genes are TRBV12-3 or TRBV12-4 and TRBJ2-6; no reliable D call. The CDR3 runs to 17 residues. The V and J ends lost 2 bases and 0 bases respectively, with 11 bases between them. DNA for the CDR3: TGTGCCAGCAGTTTAAGGTGGATGGGCTCTGGGGCCAACGTCCTGACTTTC. Its translation: CASSLRWMGSGANVLTF.

This clonotype was recorded at least ten times. The V and J genes are TRBV28 and TRBJ2-3, with D possibly TRBD1 on 5 matching bases. Germline V lookup: CDR1 MDHEN, CDR2 SYDVKM. This CDR3 has 12 residues. The V end lost 3 bases, the J end lost 8 bases, and 9 bases lay between the germline ends. The CDR3 loop reads CASSFGQGTQYF. CDR3 in DNA: TGTGCCAGCAGTTTCGGGCAGGGTACGCAGTATTTT. The variable domain in full, with the rest retrieved from reference TRBV28 and TRBJ2-3, is DVKVTQSSRYLVKRTGEKVFLECVQDMDHENMFWYRQDPGLGLRLIYFSYDVKMKEKGDIPEGYSVSREKKERFSLILESASTNQTSMYLCASSFGQGTQYFGPGTRLTVL.

This clonotype was counted at least ten times. V is TRBV7-2 and J is TRBJ2-7; D gene ambiguous. Germline assignment: CDR1 SGHTA and CDR2 FQGNSA. Trimming stripped 3 bases from V and 3 bases from J, with 9 bases between. The CDR3 loop spans 13 amino acids. Here the CDR3 reads CASSLTQFYEQYF. CDR3 nucleotides: TGTGCCAGCAGCTTGACGCAGTTCTACGAGCAGTACTTC.

This clonotype was picked up one time. This chain joins TRBV6-5 and TRBJ2-1, with 7 nucleotides matching TRBD1. The germline V gene has CDR1 MNHEY and CDR2 SVGAGI. CDR3 length equals 12 residues. The V segment lost 3 bases and the J segment 10 bases; nucleotides outside the gene matches: 3. The CDR3 DNA is TGTGCCAGCAGTTATCTCAGGGGGGAGCAGTTCTTC. Its protein product is CASSYLRGEQFF.

There are many counts of this clonotype. The chain joins TRBV7-9 to TRBJ1-2; 9 nucleotides agree with TRBD1. Germline loops: CDR1 SEHNR, CDR2 FQNEAQ (reference sequence). J was trimmed by 2 bases and V by 4 bases; bases with no gene match: 2. This CDR3 is 14 amino acids long. The CDR3 reads CASSSGTGNYGYTF. CDR3 bases: TGTGCCAGCAGCTCCGGGACAGGGAACTATGGCTACACCTTC.

In its sample, this clonotype was seen many times. CDR3 residues: CSARDSVTYEQYF. Here the CDR3 DNA reads TGCAGTGCTAGGGATAGCGTAACCTACGAGCAGTACTTC. V is TRBV20-1 and J is TRBJ2-7, with TRBD2 as a possible D gene (5 bases). V shed 3 bases and J shed 2 bases, with 11 bases lying between them. The CDR3 covers 13 residues. Germline loops: CDR1 DFQATT, CDR2 SNEGSKA (reference sequence).

This clonotype was seen repeatedly, ten times or more. The chain links TRBV5-1 to TRBJ2-1; TRBD1 is a possible D gene (5 bases). Trimming took 2 bases from V and 8 from J, leaving 14 bases between them. The V gene's germline CDR1 is SGHRS and CDR2 YFSETQ. The CDR3 runs 14 residues. CDR3 nucleotides: TGCGCCAGCAGCTTAGGATCAAACAGGCATGAGCAGTTCTTC. Its protein is CASSLGSNRHEQFF.